The rows below give T cell receptor beta chains drawn from one sample of a study of cytomegalovirus exposure and HLA in healthy donors. Measured with immunoSEQ multiplex PCR; TCRdb has only the in-frame clones, and not every one. The sample's table shows around 100,000 clones. Sequencing was performed on PBMCs. Source of these receptors: a man aged 25-45 years in good health and CMV-seronegative. Both conserved end residues are part of each CDR3. Fields, in order: J gene, D gene, V gene, CDR3 protein, CDR3 DNA. A D gene is named only where the DNA matches it firmly.

TRBJ1-4,TRBD1,TRBV9,CASSPNLGTGGEKLFF,TGTGCCAGCAGCCCTAACTTGGGGACAGGTGGGGAAAAACTGTTTTTT
TRBJ2-3,.,TRBV7-3,CASSPSAGSDTQYF,TGTGCCAGCAGCCCCTCGGCGGGGTCAGATACGCAGTATTTT
TRBJ1-5,.,TRBV6-5,CASSYSGDQPQHF,TGTGCCAGCAGTTACTCCGGGGATCAGCCCCAGCATTTT
TRBJ1-3,.,TRBV6-4,CASSDWACGLAGNTIYF,TGTGCCAGCAGTGACTGGGCCTGTGGGTTGGCTGGAAACACCATATATTTT
TRBJ2-3,TRBD1,TRBV7-6,CASSLLTGTDTQYF,TGTGCCAGCAGCTTGTTGACAGGGACAGATACGCAGTATTTT
TRBJ1-1,.,TRBV30,CAWAWGQMNTEAFF,TGTGCCTGGGCCTGGGGACAAATGAACACTGAAGCTTTCTTT
TRBJ2-7,TRBD1,TRBV18,CASSPSTGQGASYEQYF,TGTGCCAGCTCACCAAGTACAGGACAGGGGGCGTCCTACGAGCAGTACTTC
TRBJ1-4,TRBD1,TRBV4-1,CASSQNTGTGDEKLFF,TGCGCCAGCAGCCAAAACACCGGGACAGGGGATGAAAAACTGTTTTTT
TRBJ1-6,.,TRBV14,CASSQDSGSYNSPLHF,TGTGCCAGCAGCCAAGACTCGGGGTCCTATAATTCACCCCTCCACTTT
TRBJ2-5,TRBD2,TRBV5-1,CASKEGGLAGAGSKTQYF,TGCGCCAGCAAAGAGGGAGGACTAGCGGGGGCCGGGAGCAAGACCCAGTACTTC
TRBJ2-2,TRBD2,TRBV9,CASSSPGGPTNTGELFF,TGTGCCAGCAGCTCCCCGGGGGGACCGACGAACACCGGGGAGCTGTTTTTT
TRBJ2-7,.,TRBV19,CASSITRFPYEQYF,TGTGCCAGTAGTATTACTCGATTTCCCTACGAGCAGTACTTC
TRBJ1-6,.,TRBV10-3,CAATRDRNSPLHF,TGTGCCGCCACCCGAGACAGAAATTCACCCCTCCACTTT
TRBJ1-6,.,TRBV19,CASSIAHRDGSPLHF,TGTGCCAGTAGTATAGCGCACAGGGATGGATCACCCCTCCACTTT
TRBJ2-2,TRBD1,TRBV19,CASSIQGDTGELFF,TGTGCCAGTAGTATACAGGGGGACACCGGGGAGCTGTTTTTT
TRBJ2-3,TRBD1,TRBV25-1,CASSEGVRGRADTQYF,TGTGCCAGCAGCGAAGGGGTGAGGGGGCGCGCAGATACGCAGTATTTT
TRBJ2-7,.,TRBV6-1,CASSEAEAVGTYEQYF,TGTGCCAGCAGTGAAGCGGAGGCAGTTGGAACCTACGAGCAGTACTTC
TRBJ2-3,TRBD2,TRBV2,CASSPWIREGDTQYF,TGTGCCAGCAGTCCTTGGATCCGGGAGGGAGATACGCAGTATTTT
TRBJ2-5,.,TRBV5-6,CASSLLSRVVWETQYF,TGTGCCAGCAGCTTACTCTCCAGGGTGGTGTGGGAGACCCAGTACTTC
TRBJ2-7,.,TRBV9,CASSDPGDEQYF,TGTGCCAGCAGCGATCCAGGGGACGAGCAGTACTTC
TRBJ1-5,TRBD1,TRBV7-6,CASSWGQGSQPQHF,TGTGCCAGCAGCTGGGGACAGGGCAGTCAGCCCCAGCATTTT
TRBJ1-1,.,TRBV20-1,CSATRGFF,TGCAGTGCTACCCGGGGGTTCTTT
TRBJ1-2,TRBD1,TRBV19,CASSTTGIGYTF,TGTGCCAGTAGTACGACAGGGATAGGCTACACCTTC
TRBJ1-3,.,TRBV5-6,CASSPVSSGNTIYF,TGTGCCAGCAGTCCCGTATCCTCTGGAAACACCATATATTTT
TRBJ1-4,TRBD1,TRBV10-3,CAISAGTGLDEKLFF,TGTGCCATCAGCGCCGGGACAGGTCTCGATGAAAAACTGTTTTTT
TRBJ1-1,.,TRBV19,CASSISQNTEAFF,TGTGCCAGTAGTATATCACAGAACACTGAAGCTTTCTTT
TRBJ1-2,.,TRBV29-1,CSARGGGGGYTF,TGCAGCGCGCGAGGTGGGGGGGGAGGCTACACCTTC
TRBJ2-2,.,TRBV27,CASSLWARGPSNTGELFF,TGTGCCAGCAGTTTATGGGCCAGGGGCCCTTCGAACACCGGGGAGCTGTTTTTT
TRBJ1-1,.,TRBV28,CASSPGRTEAFF,TGTGCCAGCAGCCCGGGTCGGACTGAAGCTTTCTTT
TRBJ2-2,.,TRBV7-2,CASSLRESSGELFF,TGTGCCAGCAGCCTCAGGGAATCGTCCGGGGAGCTGTTTTTT
TRBJ1-5,.,TRBV4-3,CASSQEGGRNQPQHF,TGCGCCAGCAGCCAAGAGGGAGGGCGCAATCAGCCCCAGCATTTT
TRBJ1-6,.,TRBV5-1,CASSLGSGPGGSPLHF,TGCGCCAGCAGCTTGGGTTCGGGCCCCGGGGGTTCACCCCTCCACTTT
TRBJ1-2,TRBD1,TRBV7-2,CASSQTTGVTLNYGYTF,TGTGCCAGCAGCCAAACGACAGGGGTGACCTTGAACTATGGCTACACCTTC
TRBJ1-2,TRBD1,TRBV5-6,CASSLGDRDYGYTF,TGTGCCAGCAGCTTGGGTGACAGGGACTATGGCTACACCTTC
TRBJ2-1,.,TRBV5-4,CASSLPSSYNEQFF,TGTGCCAGCAGCTTACCGAGCTCCTACAATGAGCAGTTCTTC
TRBJ2-7,.,TRBV27,CASSIHLGVYEQYF,TGTGCCAGCAGTATCCATCTAGGGGTCTACGAGCAGTACTTC
TRBJ1-6,.,TRBV6-4,CASSDSTGRNSPLHF,TGTGCCAGCAGTGACTCGACGGGGAGGAATTCACCCCTCCACTTT
TRBJ1-3,.,TRBV18,CASSPGGSGNTIYF,TGTGCCAGCTCACCAGGAGGCTCTGGAAACACCATATATTTT
TRBJ2-7,.,TRBV4-3,CASSQDGQLSYEQYF,TGCGCCAGCAGCCAAGATGGGCAGCTATCCTACGAGCAGTACTTC
TRBJ1-1,TRBD1,TRBV6-1,CASSVRDRDTEAFF,TGTGCCAGCAGTGTCCGGGACAGGGACACTGAAGCTTTCTTT
TRBJ1-2,.,TRBV14,CASSSARGGYTF,TGTGCCAGCAGCTCAGCACGAGGGGGCTACACCTTC
TRBJ2-7,.,TRBV2,CASQTEGSEQYF,TGTGCCAGCCAGACGGAGGGATCCGAGCAGTACTTC
TRBJ2-6,TRBD1,TRBV2,CASSEDRGYGANVLTF,TGTGCCAGCAGTGAAGACAGGGGGTATGGGGCCAACGTCCTGACTTTC
TRBJ2-7,TRBD2,TRBV5-4,CASSRPTSKSSYEQYF,TGTGCCAGCAGCCGACCGACTAGCAAGAGCTCCTACGAGCAGTACTTC
TRBJ2-1,.,TRBV7-9,CASSFPSSYNEQFF,TGTGCCAGCAGCTTCCCTAGCTCCTACAATGAGCAGTTCTTC
TRBJ2-7,TRBD1,TRBV6-5,CASSYTGGFYEQYF,TGTGCCAGCAGTTACACAGGGGGCTTCTACGAGCAGTACTTC
TRBJ2-5,TRBD1,TRBV29-1,CSVVGQGRMETQYF,TGCAGCGTTGTGGGACAGGGAAGAATGGAGACCCAGTACTTC
TRBJ2-5,.,TRBV5-4,CASSSSGETQYF,TGTGCCAGCAGCTCGTCGGGAGAGACCCAGTACTTC
TRBJ1-6,.,TRBV30,CAMDISPFHYNSPLHF,TGTGCCATGGACATCTCGCCTTTTCACTATAATTCACCCCTCCACTTT
TRBJ1-5,.,TRBV27,CASSYSGLNQPQHF,TGTGCCAGCAGTTATTCAGGCCTCAATCAGCCCCAGCATTTT
TRBJ2-7,.,TRBV5-6,CASSLFGQHYEQYF,TGTGCCAGCAGCTTGTTCGGACAGCACTACGAGCAGTACTTC
TRBJ2-5,TRBD1,TRBV28,CASSLGTGEWETQYF,TGTGCCAGCAGTTTGGGGACAGGGGAGTGGGAGACCCAGTACTTC